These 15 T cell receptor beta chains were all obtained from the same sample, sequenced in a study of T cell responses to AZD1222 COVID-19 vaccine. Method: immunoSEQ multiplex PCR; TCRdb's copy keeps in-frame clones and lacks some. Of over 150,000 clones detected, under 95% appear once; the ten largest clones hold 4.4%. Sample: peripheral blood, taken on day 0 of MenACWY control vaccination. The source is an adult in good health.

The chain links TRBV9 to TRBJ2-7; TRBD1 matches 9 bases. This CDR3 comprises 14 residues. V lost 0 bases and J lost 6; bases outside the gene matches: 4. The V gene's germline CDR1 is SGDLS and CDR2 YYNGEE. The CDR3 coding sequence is TGTGCCAGCAGCGTAGTGTTGGACAGGGGCGAGCAGTACTTC. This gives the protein CASSVVLDRGEQYF. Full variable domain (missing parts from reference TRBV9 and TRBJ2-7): DSGVTQTPKHLITATGQRVTLRCSPRSGDLSVYWYQQSLDQGLQFLIQYYNGEERAKGNILERFSAQQFPDLHSELNLSSLELGDSALYFCASSVVLDRGEQYFGPGTRLTVT.

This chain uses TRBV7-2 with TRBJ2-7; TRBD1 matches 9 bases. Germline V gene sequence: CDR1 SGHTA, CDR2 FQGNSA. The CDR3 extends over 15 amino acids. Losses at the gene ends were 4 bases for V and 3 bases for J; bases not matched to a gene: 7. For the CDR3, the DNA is TGTGCCAGCAGCTCGGGACAGGGAATACTCTACGAGCAGTACTTC. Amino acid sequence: CASSSGQGILYEQYF.

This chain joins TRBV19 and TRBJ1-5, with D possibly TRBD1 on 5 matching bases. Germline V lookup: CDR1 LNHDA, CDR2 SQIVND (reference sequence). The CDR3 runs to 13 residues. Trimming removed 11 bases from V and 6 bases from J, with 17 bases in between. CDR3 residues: CAGASGGGQPQHF. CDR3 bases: TGTGCCGGGGCATCCGGGGGAGGTCAGCCCCAGCATTTT.

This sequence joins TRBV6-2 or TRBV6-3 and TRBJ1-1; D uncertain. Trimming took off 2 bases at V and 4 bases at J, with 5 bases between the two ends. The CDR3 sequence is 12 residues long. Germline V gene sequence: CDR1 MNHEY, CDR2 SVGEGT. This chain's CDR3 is CASSYVSTEAFF. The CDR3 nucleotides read TGTGCCAGCAGTTACGTGAGCACTGAAGCTTTCTTT.

In DNA, the CDR3 is TGTGCTAGTGGTTTGGTAGGAGTGAGAGGGGGCACAGATACGCAGTATTTT. Its protein product is CASGLVGVRGGTDTQYF. This chain links TRBV12-5 with TRBJ2-3; possibly TRBD1 or TRBD2 for D (5 bases each). Germline V gene lookup returns CDR1 LGHNT and CDR2 FRNRAP. V was cut by 0 bases and J by 1 base, with 14 bases left in between. This CDR3 comprises 17 residues.

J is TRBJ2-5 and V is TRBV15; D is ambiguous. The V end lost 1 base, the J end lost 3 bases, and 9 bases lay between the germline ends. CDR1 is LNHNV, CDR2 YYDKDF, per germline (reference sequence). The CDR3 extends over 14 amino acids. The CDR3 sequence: CATSRGSTKETQYF. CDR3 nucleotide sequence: TGTGCCACCAGCAGAGGATCCACGAAAGAGACCCAGTACTTC.

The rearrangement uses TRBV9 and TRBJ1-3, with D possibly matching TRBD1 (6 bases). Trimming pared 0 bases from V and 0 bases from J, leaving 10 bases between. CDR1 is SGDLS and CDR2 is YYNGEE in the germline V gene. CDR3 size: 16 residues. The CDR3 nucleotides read TGTGCCAGCAGCGTAGAAGGACAGAGCTCTGGAAACACCATATATTTT. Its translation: CASSVEGQSSGNTIYF.

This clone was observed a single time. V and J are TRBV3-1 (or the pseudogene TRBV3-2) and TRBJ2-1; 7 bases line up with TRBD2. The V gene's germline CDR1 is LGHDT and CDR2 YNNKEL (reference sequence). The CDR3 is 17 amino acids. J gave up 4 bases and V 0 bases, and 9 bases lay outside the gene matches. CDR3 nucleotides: TGTGCCAGCAGCCAAGAGCGGTCTAGCGGAAATTACAATGAGCAGTTCTTC. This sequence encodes CASSQERSSGNYNEQFF.

CDR3: CASSVTSGGFHEQYF. As DNA, the CDR3 is TGTGCCAGCAGCGTCACATCTGGAGGATTTCACGAGCAGTACTTC. The J gene is TRBJ2-7, the V gene TRBV9; possible D gene TRBD2, 5 bases. V shed 2 bases and J shed 5 bases, with 17 bases lying between them. The CDR3 totals 15 residues. The germline CDR1 and CDR2 sequences are SGDLS and YYNGEE.

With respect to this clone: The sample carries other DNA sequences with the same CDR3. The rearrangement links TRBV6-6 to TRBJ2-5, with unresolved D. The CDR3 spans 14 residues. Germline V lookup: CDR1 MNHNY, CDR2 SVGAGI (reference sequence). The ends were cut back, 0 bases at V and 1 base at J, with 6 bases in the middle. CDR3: CASSYSRGQETQYF. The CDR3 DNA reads TGTGCCAGCAGTTACTCGAGAGGCCAAGAGACCCAGTACTTC.

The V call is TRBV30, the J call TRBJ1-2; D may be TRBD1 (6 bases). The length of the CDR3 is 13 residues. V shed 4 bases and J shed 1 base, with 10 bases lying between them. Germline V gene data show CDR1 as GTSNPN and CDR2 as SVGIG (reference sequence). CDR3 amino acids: CAWTRGVNYGYTF. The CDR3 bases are TGTGCCTGGACAAGGGGGGTTAACTATGGCTACACCTTC.

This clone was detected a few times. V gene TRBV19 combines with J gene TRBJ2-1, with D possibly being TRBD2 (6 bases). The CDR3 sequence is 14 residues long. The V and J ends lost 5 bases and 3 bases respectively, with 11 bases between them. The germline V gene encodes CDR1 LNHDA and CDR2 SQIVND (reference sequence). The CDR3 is CASSPGAGYNEQFF. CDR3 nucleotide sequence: TGTGCCAGTAGTCCGGGAGCAGGCTACAATGAGCAGTTCTTC.

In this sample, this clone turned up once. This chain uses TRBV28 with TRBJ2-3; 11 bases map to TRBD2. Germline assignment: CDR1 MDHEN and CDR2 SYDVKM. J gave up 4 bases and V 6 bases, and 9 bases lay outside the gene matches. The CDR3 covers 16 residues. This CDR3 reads CASRLTGTSGSDTQYF. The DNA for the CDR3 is TGTGCCAGCAGATTAACCGGGACTAGCGGTTCAGATACGCAGTATTTT.

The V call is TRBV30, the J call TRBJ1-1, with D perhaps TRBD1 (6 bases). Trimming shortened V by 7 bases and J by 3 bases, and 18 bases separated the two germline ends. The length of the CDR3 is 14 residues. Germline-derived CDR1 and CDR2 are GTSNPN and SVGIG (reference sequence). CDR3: CAYNRDTLYTEAFF. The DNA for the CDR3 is TGTGCCTATAACCGGGACACCCTGTACACTGAAGCTTTCTTT.

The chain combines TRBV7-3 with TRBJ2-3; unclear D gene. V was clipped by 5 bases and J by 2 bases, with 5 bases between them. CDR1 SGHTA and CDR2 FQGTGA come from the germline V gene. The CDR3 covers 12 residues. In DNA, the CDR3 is TGTGCCAGCAGCCCGGACACAGATACGCAGTATTTT. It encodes CASSPDTDTQYF.